This T cell receptor (beta chain) was recovered during a study of cytomegalovirus exposure and HLA in healthy donors. Study results and limitations: Analysis performed later found about 17,000 TCR beta sequences associated with HLA alleles at 0.05 false discovery rate. An ancestry cluster, one associated with Asian ancestry, reportedly showed fewer N-insertions than the 666-donor mean in a later analysis. Many donors shared some public TCRs, even though most TCR sequences were rare. Several V segments, TRBV6-2 and TRBV6-3 among them, could not be told apart and were dropped.

The CDR3 has 15 amino acids. Germline values: CDR1 MGHDK, CDR2 SYGVNS. With V trimmed by 4 bases and J by 6 bases, 8 bases remained unmatched. This clone was seen repeatedly, ten times or more. Its specificity is not known. Primers for the PCR totalled 60 Vbeta and 13 Jbeta. Sequencing was performed with immunoSEQ multiplex PCR; in TCRdb, only in-frame clones are kept and a portion is missing. The data contain roughly 180,000 clones, around 80% of them singletons. Sequencing was performed on PBMCs. The chain recombines TRBV25-1 with TRBJ1-4, with TRBD1 matching over 7 bases. This TCR was recovered from a male donor in good health and CMV-seronegative. Here the CDR3 DNA reads TGTGCCAGCAGTGCGCAGAACAGGGGAGATGAAAAACTGTTTTTT. This sequence encodes CASSAQNRGDEKLFF.